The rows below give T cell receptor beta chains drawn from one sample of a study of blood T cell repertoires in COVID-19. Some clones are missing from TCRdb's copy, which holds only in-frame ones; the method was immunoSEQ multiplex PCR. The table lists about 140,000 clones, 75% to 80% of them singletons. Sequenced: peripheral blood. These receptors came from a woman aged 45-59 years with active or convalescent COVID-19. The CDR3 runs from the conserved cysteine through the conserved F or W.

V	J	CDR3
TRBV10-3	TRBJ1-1	CAISERAGDTEAFF
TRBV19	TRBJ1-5	CASSRRAGGPSNQPQHF
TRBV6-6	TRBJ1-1	CASRSRGRAAFF
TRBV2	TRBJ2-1	CASSLAGLGGEQFF
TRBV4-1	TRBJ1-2	CASSQKGTGGDYGYTF
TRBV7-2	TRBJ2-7	CASSLSGDGRLNF
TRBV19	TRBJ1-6	CASSIGSQNSPLHF
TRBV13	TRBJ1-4	CASSLGGQLEKLFF
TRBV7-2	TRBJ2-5	CASSRSGRGETQYF
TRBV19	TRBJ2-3	CASRGGRGRTSGTDTQYF
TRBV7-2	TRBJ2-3	CASSYETGLATDTQYF
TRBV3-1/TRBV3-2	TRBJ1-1	CASSLWTNTEAFF
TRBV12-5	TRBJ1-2	CASGSDRGHETNYGYTF
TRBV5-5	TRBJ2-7	CASSREGGSYSSYEQYF
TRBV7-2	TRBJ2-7	CASSLAGGGSIPYEQYF
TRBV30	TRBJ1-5	CAWSVGPWFGNQPQHF
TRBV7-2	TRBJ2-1	CASSLASGVGYNEQFF
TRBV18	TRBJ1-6	CASSLRGTTGSYNSPLHF
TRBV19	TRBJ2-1	CASSQTGGEGGEQFF
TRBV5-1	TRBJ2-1	CASSLGETENNEQFF
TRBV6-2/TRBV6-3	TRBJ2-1	CASSSSGTANEQFF
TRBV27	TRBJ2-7	CASSFSVRGEQYF
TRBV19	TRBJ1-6	CASSPTIDRPLHF
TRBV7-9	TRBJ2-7	CASSLSRTGVYEQYF
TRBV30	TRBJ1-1	CAWRAGWNTEAFF
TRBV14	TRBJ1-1	CASSRAGWTEAFF
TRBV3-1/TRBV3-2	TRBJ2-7	CASSQGLAGQSYEQYF
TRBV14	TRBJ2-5	CASSHGRGETQYF
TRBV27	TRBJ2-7	CASSFGQTYEQYF
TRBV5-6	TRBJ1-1	CASSLLTVAMNTEAFF
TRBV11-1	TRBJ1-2	CASSLAPDRPGYGYTF
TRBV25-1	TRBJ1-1	CASSERGGRAAEAFF
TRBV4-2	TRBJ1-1	CASSQESSREAFF
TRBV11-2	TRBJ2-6	CASSLLQGATGANVLTF
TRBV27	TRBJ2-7	CASRTLGQTYEQYF
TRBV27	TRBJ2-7	CASRGTSVNEQYF
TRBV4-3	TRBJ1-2	CASSQGWGWGDLDGYTF
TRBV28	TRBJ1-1	CASSLSGNTEAFF
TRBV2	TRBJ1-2	CASSGVNYGYTF
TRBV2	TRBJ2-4	CASSERTIQGRNIQYF
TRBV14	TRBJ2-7	CASSRLAGGYEQYF
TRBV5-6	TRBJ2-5	CASSSTGGETQYF
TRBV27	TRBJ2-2	CASSFSLGADGELFF
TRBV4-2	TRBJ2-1	CASSPDQRGAHNEQFF
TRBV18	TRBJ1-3	CASSPRARRDTIYF
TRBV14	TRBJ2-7	CASSLRQGGEQYF
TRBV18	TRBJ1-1	CASSPLGGGSWTEAFF
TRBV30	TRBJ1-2	CAWTNPGHANYGYTF
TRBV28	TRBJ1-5	CASTLGIVEGNQPQHF
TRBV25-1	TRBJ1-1	CASSDQVRTEAFF
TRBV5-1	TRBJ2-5	CASSLLGGQETQYF
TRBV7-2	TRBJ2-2	CASSLTTAGGELFF
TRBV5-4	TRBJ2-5	CASSLAGTIQETQYF
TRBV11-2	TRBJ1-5	CASSLAGGNQPQHF
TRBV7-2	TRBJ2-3	CASSLGTSGGVDTQYF
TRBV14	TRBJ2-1	CASSQGGAYASSYNEQFF
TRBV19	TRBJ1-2	CASSIRDFPSLYTF
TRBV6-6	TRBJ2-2	CATREGGTGELFF